This passage covers 28 T cell receptor beta chains from one sample sequenced in a study of T-cell reconstitution after alpha-beta-depleted transplantation in children. Preparation of the TCRbeta library involved a method that used unique molecular identifiers. TCRdb fed the PCR reads into MiXCR, producing one record per CDR3 protein. In the table there are roughly 590,000 distinct CDR3 sequences, roughly 17% of which are singletons. Sequenced material: PBMCs from the stem cell graft donor, taken from the stem cell graft. These receptors were obtained from a human donor who donated a stem cell graft to a child with acute myeloid leukemia.

This clonotype was counted a few times. V usage is TRBV7-9 and J usage is TRBJ2-1; TRBD1 matches 7 bases. Per germline, CDR1 SEHNR and CDR2 FQNEAQ (reference sequence). V was pared by 5 bases and J by 0 bases, with 7 bases of the junction left unmatched. This CDR3 has 16 amino acids. Written as DNA, the CDR3 is TGTGCCAGCAGCGCCCAGGGGGTGAGCTCCTACAATGAGCAGTTCTTC. It yields the protein CASSAQGVSSYNEQFF.

This rearrangement joins TRBV5-1 to TRBJ1-1, with TRBD1 identical over 9 bases. Per germline, CDR1 SGHRS and CDR2 YFSETQ. V lost 6 bases, J lost 0 bases, and 6 bases stayed unmatched. This CDR3 has 15 residues. CDR3 nucleotide sequence: TGCGCCAGCACCGGGACAGGGCTAATGAACACTGAAGCTTTCTTT. It codes for CASTGTGLMNTEAFF.

This clonotype was counted between two and nine times. The chain has TRBV11-2 and TRBJ2-3; D gene ambiguous. V was shortened by 1 base and J by 2 bases, with 10 bases between the two germline ends. The CDR3 is 15 residues long. Germline loops: CDR1 SGHAT, CDR2 FQNNGV. Here the CDR3 reads CASSLARANTDTQYF. CDR3 sequence (DNA): TGTGCCAGCAGCTTAGCCCGGGCAAACACAGATACGCAGTATTTT.

This sequence joins TRBV7-2 and TRBJ2-7, with 9 nucleotides matching TRBD1. Trimming cost V 4 bases and J 4 bases; bases outside gene matches: 11. The germline gives CDR1 SGHTA, CDR2 FQGNSA. The CDR3 covers 16 residues. The CDR3, as DNA: TGTGCCAGCAGCTCCCACCTTACAGGGGGCGGATACGAGCAGTACTTC. This encodes CASSSHLTGGGYEQYF. Using reference TRBV7-2 and TRBJ2-7 for the parts outside the CDR3, the full variable domain is GAGVSQSPSNKVTEKGKDVELRCDPISGHTALYWYRQSLGQGLEFLIYFQGNSAPDKSGLPSDRFSAERTGGSVSTLTIQRTQQEDSAVYLCASSSHLTGGGYEQYFGPGTRLTVT.

The V and J genes are TRBV5-1 and TRBJ2-3; tentatively, D is TRBD1 (5 bases). There are 17 residues in the CDR3. Trimming stripped 4 bases from V and 2 bases from J, with 20 bases between. Per the germline V gene, CDR1 is SGHRS and CDR2 is YFSETQ. The CDR3 region is CASSPLFTGKFTDTQYF. The CDR3, as DNA: TGCGCCAGCAGCCCCCTCTTTACAGGAAAATTCACAGATACGCAGTATTTT.

The chain recombines TRBV24-1 with TRBJ2-1, with 7 bases fitting TRBD2. Germline V gene lookup returns CDR1 KGHDR and CDR2 SFDVKD. The CDR3 runs 18 residues. Trimming took 1 base from V and 1 from J; bases not matched to a gene: 9. The CDR3 protein is CATSDLDSGVPSYNEQFF. DNA for the CDR3: TGTGCCACCAGTGATTTAGACAGCGGGGTACCATCCTACAATGAGCAGTTCTTC.

The gene calls are TRBV11-2 and TRBJ2-3; unclear D gene. The CDR3 spans 16 residues. Germline CDR1 reads SGHAT; CDR2 reads FQNNGV. V lost 0 bases and J 4 bases, leaving 14 bases between the germline ends. The CDR3 DNA follows: TGTGCCAGCAGCTTAGATCTAACAGTGCTGGCAGATACGCAGTATTTT. Amino acid sequence: CASSLDLTVLADTQYF.

The rearrangement uses TRBV11-1 and TRBJ2-5; possibly TRBD1 or TRBD2 for D (6 bases each). The CDR3 consists of 15 residues. Germline CDR1 is SGHAT and CDR2 is FQDESV (reference sequence). V lost 5 bases and J lost 0, with 13 bases in between. CDR3 sequence (DNA): TGTGCCAGCAGCGGGGGGCGGGGAAACCAAGAGACCCAGTACTTC. This codes for CASSGGRGNQETQYF. Using reference TRBV11-1 and TRBJ2-5 for the parts outside the CDR3, the full variable domain is EAEVAQSPRYKITEKSQAVAFWCDPISGHATLYWYRQILGQGPELLVQFQDESVVDDSQLPKDRFSAERLKGVDSTLKIQPAELGDSAMYLCASSGGRGNQETQYFGPGTRLLVL.

There are a few counts of this clonotype. The rearrangement links TRBV7-8 to TRBJ2-5, with a possible D match to TRBD2 (5 bases). The CDR3 is 16 amino acids. Trimming stripped 5 bases from V and 4 bases from J, with 20 bases between. Germline CDR1 is SGHVS and CDR2 is FQNEAQ. The CDR3 is CASSRWELVLRETQYF. The CDR3 region has the DNA TGTGCCAGCAGCCGGTGGGAGTTGGTGTTGAGAGAGACCCAGTACTTC.

The rearrangement joins TRBV4-3 to TRBJ2-5; no clear D. The CDR3 is 14 amino acids. V was shortened by 3 bases and J by 5 bases, with 13 bases between the two germline ends. Germline V gives CDR1 LGHNA, CDR2 YSLEER. CDR3 residues: CASSQGLGWETQYF. CDR3 DNA sequence: TGCGCCAGCAGCCAGGGGTTAGGTTGGGAGACCCAGTACTTC.

Comment on this clonotype: A much bigger clone sits one base away, suggesting this may be a read error. The chain couples TRBV6-1 to TRBJ1-2, with a possible D match to TRBD1 (5 bases). From germline, CDR1 is MNHNS and CDR2 SASEGT. V was trimmed by 7 bases and J by 8 bases, leaving 20 bases between them. The CDR3 consists of 14 residues. CDR3 in DNA: TGTGCCAGCACCTCCGGGACCCGCCGGGAGGGCTACACCTTC. Amino acids: CASTSGTRREGYTF.

The chain joins TRBV20-1 to TRBJ1-1; 8 nucleotides match TRBD1. Germline loops: CDR1 DFQATT, CDR2 SNEGSKA (reference sequence). The length of the CDR3 is 14 residues. Trimming cost V 2 bases and J 4 bases; bases outside gene matches: 6. The CDR3 sequence: CSARPDRGPTEAFF. CDR3 DNA: TGCAGTGCTAGACCCGACAGGGGACCCACTGAAGCTTTCTTT.

This chain connects TRBV2 to TRBJ1-2; D unclear. V lost 4 bases and J lost 6, with 15 bases in between. The CDR3 is 14 residues long. CDR1 is SNHLY, CDR2 FYNNEI, per germline. The CDR3 DNA follows: TGTGCCAGCAGTGGCCTGGTTCGGGGAGATGGCTACACCTTC. Its protein product is CASSGLVRGDGYTF.

This clonotype was counted a few times. V and J are TRBV7-2 and TRBJ2-5; D gene ambiguous. V was trimmed by 4 bases and J by 4 bases, leaving 16 bases between them. Germline CDR1 reads SGHTA; CDR2 reads FQGNSA. The CDR3 contains 15 residues. The CDR3 spells CASSSFEGNGETQYF. CDR3 DNA: TGTGCCAGCAGCTCCTTCGAAGGCAATGGAGAGACCCAGTACTTC.

This clonotype was picked up many times. The rearrangement links TRBV6-5 to TRBJ1-3; TRBD1 matches at 7 bases. Trimming removed 4 bases from V and 0 bases from J; junction bases left unmatched: 6. This CDR3 region has 16 residues. The V gene's germline CDR1 is MNHEY and CDR2 SVGAGI. The CDR3 loop is CASSSRDSSSGNTIYF. DNA of the CDR3: TGTGCCAGCAGTTCCAGGGACAGTTCCTCTGGAAACACCATATATTTT.

This clonotype was seen at least ten times. The chain couples TRBV6-2 or TRBV6-3 to TRBJ2-7; TRBD2 matches 9 bases. The germline gives CDR1 MNHEY, CDR2 SVGEGT. J lost 1 base, V lost 0 bases, and 1 base had no gene match. This CDR3 contains 15 residues. The CDR3 nucleotides are TGTGCCAGCAGTTACTCGCGGGGGGGATCCTACGAGCAGTACTTC. It yields the protein CASSYSRGGSYEQYF.

This clonotype was counted many times. CDR3 amino acids: CASSLRTGPDQPQHF. CDR3 nucleotides: TGTGCCAGCAGCCTACGGACAGGTCCTGATCAGCCCCAGCATTTT. The V call is TRBV7-2, the J call TRBJ1-5; 7 nucleotides align to TRBD1. CDR1 and CDR2 from the germline V gene are SGHTA and FQGNSA. After removal of 5 bases from V and 5 bases from J, the junction contained 9 bases not matched to a gene. CDR3 length: 15 amino acids.

This clonotype was found many times. The J gene is TRBJ2-5, the V gene TRBV7-2; the D is unclear. This CDR3 region has 13 residues. Germline V CDR1 and CDR2: SGHTA, FQGNSA. Between the trimmed V and J ends, which lost 5 bases and 5 bases, there was a span of 12 bases. CDR3 nucleotide sequence: TGTGCCAGCAGCCCTCTCCACGGGGAGACCCAGTACTTC. Translation: CASSPLHGETQYF.

This clonotype was detected ten times or more. The V and J genes are TRBV12-3 or TRBV12-4 and TRBJ2-3; D may be TRBD1 (6 bases). The length of the CDR3 is 16 residues. V dropped 1 base and J dropped 4 bases, with 15 bases sitting between them. The CDR3 loop reads CASSLGRQGMADTQYF. CDR3 DNA: TGTGCCAGCAGTTTAGGTCGGCAGGGGATGGCAGATACGCAGTATTTT.

There are many counts of this clonotype. The chain links TRBV29-1 to TRBJ1-3; D not certain. Trimming took 2 bases from V and 4 from J, leaving 3 bases between them. Germline CDR1 and CDR2: SQVTM and ANQGSEA. The CDR3 sequence is 11 residues long. The CDR3 DNA is TGCAGCGTTGAATTCGGAAACACCATATATTTT. Protein sequence: CSVEFGNTIYF.

This clonotype was picked up a small number of times. The chain carries TRBV13 and TRBJ1-2; D unresolved. V was clipped by 0 bases and J by 8 bases, with 19 bases between them. Germline-derived CDR1 and CDR2 are PRHDT and FYEKMQ (reference sequence). This CDR3 contains 16 residues. CDR3 DNA sequence: TGTGCCAGCAGCTTAGGCCTCGATATCGGGCTGGTCGGCTACACCTTC. Protein: CASSLGLDIGLVGYTF.

The V call is TRBV10-3, the J call TRBJ2-7; 8 bases match TRBD1. The CDR3 spans 11 residues. The germline V gene has CDR1 ENHRY and CDR2 SYGVKD. V lost 10 bases, J lost 3 bases, and 2 bases stayed unmatched. The CDR3 nucleotides are TGTGCCACCGGGACAGGCTACGAGCAGTACGTC. This translates into CATGTGYEQYV.

The V gene is TRBV2, the J gene TRBJ2-7; a possible D gene is TRBD1 (6 bases). Trimming left V 1 base short and J 1 base short, with 8 bases between. This CDR3 has 14 amino acids. The germline V gene has CDR1 SNHLY and CDR2 FYNNEI. The CDR3 DNA reads as TGTGCCAGCAGTGAAGGGCAGGGGTCCTACGAGCAGTACTTC. The encoded protein is CASSEGQGSYEQYF.

This clonotype came up many times. The chain joins TRBV7-9 to TRBJ2-7, with a possible D match to TRBD1 (5 bases). The V gene's germline CDR1 is SEHNR and CDR2 FQNEAQ (reference sequence). The V end lost 0 bases, the J end lost 2 bases, and 8 bases lay between the germline ends. The CDR3 has 14 amino acids. CDR3 residues: CASSLAGHPYEQYF. In DNA form, the CDR3 reads TGTGCCAGCAGCTTAGCCGGACACCCCTACGAGCAGTACTTC.

This chain uses TRBV9 with TRBJ2-2, with D unclear. Germline V CDR1 and CDR2: SGDLS, YYNGEE. The CDR3 spans 17 residues. Trimming left V 3 bases short and J 4 bases short, with 19 bases between. The CDR3, as DNA: TGTGCCAGCAGCGCCAGAACGGGTAATGTGGGCACCGGGGAGCTGTTTTTT. Amino acids: CASSARTGNVGTGELFF. The variable domain in full, completed from reference TRBV9 and TRBJ2-2, reads DSGVTQTPKHLITATGQRVTLRCSPRSGDLSVYWYQQSLDQGLQFLIQYYNGEERAKGNILERFSAQQFPDLHSELNLSSLELGDSALYFCASSARTGNVGTGELFFGEGSRLTVL.

In its sample, this clonotype was seen a few times. The gene calls are TRBV24-1 and TRBJ2-3, with 7 positions matching TRBD1. This CDR3 region has 15 residues. Trimming at V came to 4 bases and at J to 5 bases, leaving 8 bases not matched to a gene. CDR1 is KGHDR and CDR2 is SFDVKD in the germline V gene. The CDR3 loop is CATSDLTGTGDTQYF. In DNA form, the CDR3 reads TGTGCCACCAGTGACCTGACAGGGACCGGAGATACGCAGTATTTT.

Ten or more counts support this clonotype. The V and J genes are TRBV15 and TRBJ2-5; TRBD1 matches at 8 bases. V gave up 4 bases and J gave up 4 bases; unmatched junction bases: 5. This CDR3 comprises 14 residues. CDR1 LNHNV and CDR2 YYDKDF come from the germline V gene (reference sequence). The CDR3 is CATSTRGRGETQYF. CDR3 DNA sequence: TGTGCCACCAGCACCAGGGGGCGAGGAGAGACCCAGTACTTC.

This clonotype has a handful of counts. The J gene is TRBJ2-3, the V gene TRBV2; D may be TRBD1 (6 bases). The V gene lost 2 bases and the J gene lost 2 bases, with 17 bases spanning the gap. The CDR3 consists of 17 residues. The germline CDR1 and CDR2 sequences are SNHLY and FYNNEI. The CDR3 loop reads CASSENVRGDNTDTQYF. In DNA form, the CDR3 reads TGTGCCAGCAGTGAAAACGTCAGGGGAGATAACACAGATACGCAGTATTTT. The complete variable domain, with remaining parts taken from reference TRBV2 and TRBJ2-3, reads EPEVTQTPSHQVTQMGQEVILRCVPISNHLYFYWYRQILGQKVEFLVSFYNNEISEKSEIFDDQFSVERPDGSNFTLKIRSTKLEDSAMYFCASSENVRGDNTDTQYFGPGTRLTVL.